The rows below give T cell receptor beta chains drawn from one sample of a study of OX40 agonist ivuxolimab in advanced cancers. Profiling relied on immunoSEQ multiplex PCR, and the TCRdb table lists in-frame clones only, not all of them. The repertoire has under 80,000 clones, approximately 89% of them found once; the top ten carry over 0.6%. Sample: CD4+ or CD8+ T cells sorted from blood, taken in a trial of the OX40 agonist ivuxolimab. The origin of the receptors is an adult with an advanced solid tumor such as melanoma, head and neck, liver or kidney cancer. The CDR3 runs from the conserved cysteine through the conserved F or W. A D gene is named only where the DNA matches it firmly. The size entry is marked missing in some rows and otherwise reads once, few, many or a size class.

size	J	D	V	DNA	CDR3
-	TRBJ1-5	-	TRBV5-6	TGTGCCAGCAGCTCAGACCACGGGCAGCCCCAGCATTTT	CASSSDHGQPQHF
-	TRBJ1-5	-	TRBV12-5	TGTGCTAGTGGTTTGGCCGATCAGCCCCAGCATTTT	CASGLADQPQHF
few	TRBJ1-3	-	TRBV5-1	TGCGCCAGCAGCCGCGGACAGCCAGCTGGAAACACCATATATTTT	CASSRGQPAGNTIYF
-	TRBJ1-1	TRBD1	TRBV6-5	TGTGCCAGCAGAAGCGTAGACAGGGTGAACACTGAAGCTTTCTTT	CASRSVDRVNTEAFF
-	TRBJ2-1	TRBD2	TRBV7-7	TGTGCTAGCAGCCTTAGCGGGGGCACCTACAATGAGCAGTTCTTC	CASSLSGGTYNEQFF
few	TRBJ1-6	-	TRBV7-6	TGTGCCAGCAGCACTCAAGGACAGCATAGCTCCTATAATTCACCCCTCCACTTT	CASSTQGQHSSYNSPLHF
-	TRBJ2-3	-	TRBV5-1	TGCGCCAGCAGCTGGGACGGCACAGATACGCAGTATTTT	CASSWDGTDTQYF
-	TRBJ1-5	-	TRBV19	TGTGCCAGTAGTTTGAACATGGGGAATCAGCCCCAGCATTTT	CASSLNMGNQPQHF
-	TRBJ2-7	TRBD1	TRBV27	TGTGCCAGCAGTTTACAGGGGGCCCACGAGCAGTACTTC	CASSLQGAHEQYF
-	TRBJ2-7	TRBD2	TRBV7-2	TGTGCCAGCAGCTTCCCGACTAGCGGGAGCAACGAGCAGTACTTC	CASSFPTSGSNEQYF
-	TRBJ1-4	-	TRBV5-1	TGCGCCAGCAGTTCCCTCAGCCCTGCAACTAATGAAAAACTGTTTTTT	CASSSLSPATNEKLFF